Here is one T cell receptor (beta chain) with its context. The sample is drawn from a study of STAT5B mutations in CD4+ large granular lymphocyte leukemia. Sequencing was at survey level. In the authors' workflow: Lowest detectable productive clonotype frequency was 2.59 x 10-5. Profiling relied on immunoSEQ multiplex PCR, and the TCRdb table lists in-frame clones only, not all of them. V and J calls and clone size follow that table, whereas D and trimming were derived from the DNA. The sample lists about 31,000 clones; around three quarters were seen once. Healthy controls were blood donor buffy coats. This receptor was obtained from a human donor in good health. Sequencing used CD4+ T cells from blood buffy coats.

The CDR3 coding sequence is TGCGCCAGCAGCCCCCAGGACAGCTTGGGTGGCTACACCTTC. As protein: CASSPQDSLGGYTF. The chain links TRBV5-1 to TRBJ1-2, with a tentative D call TRBD1 (6 bases). V lost 4 bases, J lost 7 bases, and 17 bases lay in between. CDR3 length: 14 residues. Germline V gives CDR1 SGHRS, CDR2 YFSETQ.